This T cell receptor (beta chain) came from a study of a mutant IDH1 vaccine in newly diagnosed glioma. Study observations and caveats: Any relationship between pseudoprogression and changes in top peripheral T cell clonotypes seemed absent.

Time point reported: week 11, during vaccination. One vaccine dose held 300 ug of mutant IDH1 20-mer peptide and came with topical imiquimod. CDR3 length equals 18 residues. Germline V gene data show CDR1 as KGHSH and CDR2 as LQKENI. V gave up 3 bases and J gave up 4 bases; unmatched junction bases: 13. Measured with immunoSEQ multiplex PCR; TCRdb has only the in-frame clones, and not every one. The data hold some 130,000 clones, with around 80% observed a single time. On this clone itself: Its antigen is as yet unknown.

The sample was PBMCs, taken from a glioma patient whose treatment included an IDH1 peptide vaccine. The sequence was collected from a man aged 35-49 years with glioma. The chain uses TRBV18 and TRBJ1-1; 11 bases line up with TRBD1. The DNA for the CDR3 is TGTGCCAGCTCACCCTTACCGCGGACAGGGGGCTACGGCACTGAAGCTTTCTTT. Its protein product is CASSPLPRTGGYGTEAFF. The full variable domain, with the rest looked up from reference TRBV18 and TRBJ1-1, is NAGVMQNPRHLVRRRGQEARLRCSPMKGHSHVYWYRQLPEEGLKFMVYLQKENIIDESGMPKERFSAEFPKEGPSILRIQQVVRGDSAAYFCASSPLPRTGGYGTEAFFGQGTRLTVV.